This T cell receptor (beta chain) appears in the sequencing data of a study of T cell changes during pregnancy in multiple sclerosis (dated by TCRdb to between 2018 and 2020). About the investigation overall: Changes in the T cell repertoire over the course of pregnancy were examined in this study in women with multiple sclerosis.

About this clone itself: The antigen it binds to is not known. Per-base quality was not reported, and no clone a single base away is much larger than it.

V sheds 1 base and J sheds 1 base, leaving 9 bases between their ends. In the germline V gene, CDR1 corresponds to SGHRS and CDR2 to YFSETQ. CDR3 length: 15 amino acids, cysteine to phenylalanine. Only the CDR3 portion is preserved as DNA: 45 bases, with reading frame beginning at the first base. Libraries came from the immunoSEQ multiplex PCR assay. In its TCRdb copy, this immuneACCESS table keeps in-frame sequences only and misses some clones. Where compared with another copy, unresolved V genes explain less than half of these, and the others have no known cause. This sample gives 70,000 or so clones in total; under 95% of them show up just once. Of the sample, roughly 1.5% falls within the top ten clones.

The sequencing used peripheral blood, collected in the third trimester of pregnancy. The chain joins TRBV5-1 to TRBJ2-1, with TRBD2 tentatively as D gene (6 bases match). This sequence was found in a female donor with multiple sclerosis, enrolled in a pregnancy study. DNA sequence: TGCGCCAGCAGCTTGCTGGACTATTCCTACAATGAGCAGTTCTTC. Translation gives CASSLLDYSYNEQFF.